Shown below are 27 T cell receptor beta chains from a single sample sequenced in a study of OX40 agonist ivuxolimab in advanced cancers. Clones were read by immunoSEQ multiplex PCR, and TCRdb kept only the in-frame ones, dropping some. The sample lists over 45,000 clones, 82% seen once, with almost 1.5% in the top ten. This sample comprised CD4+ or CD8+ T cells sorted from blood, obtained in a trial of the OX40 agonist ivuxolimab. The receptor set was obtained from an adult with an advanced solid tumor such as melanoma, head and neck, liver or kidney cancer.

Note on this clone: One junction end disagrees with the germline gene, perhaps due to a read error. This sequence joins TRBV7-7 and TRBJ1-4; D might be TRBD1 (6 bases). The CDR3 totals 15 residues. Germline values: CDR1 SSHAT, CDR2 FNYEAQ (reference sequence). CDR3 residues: CASSLQGGDNEKLFF. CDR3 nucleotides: TGTGCTAGCAGCCTACAGGGAGGAGATAATGAAAAACTGTTTTTT.

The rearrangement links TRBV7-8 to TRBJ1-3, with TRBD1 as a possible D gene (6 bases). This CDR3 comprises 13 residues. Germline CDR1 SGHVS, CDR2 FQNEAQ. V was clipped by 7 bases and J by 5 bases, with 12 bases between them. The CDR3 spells CASNNGGRNTIYF. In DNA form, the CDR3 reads TGTGCCAGCAATAACGGGGGCCGAAACACCATATATTTT. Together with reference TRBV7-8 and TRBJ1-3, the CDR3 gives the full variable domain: GAGVSQSPRYKVAKRGQDVALRCDPISGHVSLFWYQQALGQGPEFLTYFQNEAQLDKSGLPSDRFFAERPEGSVSTLKIQRTQQEDSAVYLCASNNGGRNTIYFGEGSWLTVV.

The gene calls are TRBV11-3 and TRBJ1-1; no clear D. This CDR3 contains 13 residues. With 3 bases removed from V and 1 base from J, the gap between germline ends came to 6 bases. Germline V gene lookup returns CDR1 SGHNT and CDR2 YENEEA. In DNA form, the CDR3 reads TGTGCCAGCAGCTTTGGGGAGAACACTGAAGCTTTCTTT. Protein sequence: CASSFGENTEAFF.

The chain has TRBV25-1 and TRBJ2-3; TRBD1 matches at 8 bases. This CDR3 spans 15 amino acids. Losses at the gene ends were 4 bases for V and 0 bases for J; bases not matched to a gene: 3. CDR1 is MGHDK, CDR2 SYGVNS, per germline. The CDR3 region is CASSARDRSTDTQYF. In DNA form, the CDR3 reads TGTGCCAGCAGTGCCCGGGACAGGAGCACAGATACGCAGTATTTT.

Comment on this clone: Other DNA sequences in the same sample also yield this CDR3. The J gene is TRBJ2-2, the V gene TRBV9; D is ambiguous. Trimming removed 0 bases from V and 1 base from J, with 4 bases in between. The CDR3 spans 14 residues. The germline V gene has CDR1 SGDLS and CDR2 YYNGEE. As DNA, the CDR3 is TGTGCCAGCAGCGTAGCGGTGAACACCGGGGAGCTGTTTTTT. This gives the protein CASSVAVNTGELFF.

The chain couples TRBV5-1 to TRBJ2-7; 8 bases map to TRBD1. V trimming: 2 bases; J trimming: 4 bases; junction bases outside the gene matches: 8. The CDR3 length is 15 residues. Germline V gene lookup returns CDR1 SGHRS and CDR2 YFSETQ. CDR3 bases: TGCGCCAGCAGCTTCAGGCAGGGGGCGCAATACGAGCAGTACTTC. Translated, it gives CASSFRQGAQYEQYF.

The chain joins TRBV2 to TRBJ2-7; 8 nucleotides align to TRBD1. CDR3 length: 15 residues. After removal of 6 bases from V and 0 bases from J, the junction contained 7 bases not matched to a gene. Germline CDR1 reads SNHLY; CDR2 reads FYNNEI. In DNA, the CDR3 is TGTGCCAGCAGGAGGACAGGGACAGGCTCCTACGAGCAGTACTTC. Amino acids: CASRRTGTGSYEQYF.

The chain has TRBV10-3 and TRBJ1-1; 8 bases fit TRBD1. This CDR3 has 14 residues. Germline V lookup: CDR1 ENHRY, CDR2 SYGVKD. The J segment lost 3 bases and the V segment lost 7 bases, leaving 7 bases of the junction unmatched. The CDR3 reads CAIKAGGRDTEAFF. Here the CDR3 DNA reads TGTGCCATCAAAGCAGGGGGCAGGGACACTGAAGCTTTCTTT.

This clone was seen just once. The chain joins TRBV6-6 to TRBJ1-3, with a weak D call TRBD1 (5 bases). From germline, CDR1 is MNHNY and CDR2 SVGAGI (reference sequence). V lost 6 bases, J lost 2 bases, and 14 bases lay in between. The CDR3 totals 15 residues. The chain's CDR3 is CASSQSPGPGNTIYF. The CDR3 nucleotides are TGTGCCAGCAGCCAAAGTCCAGGGCCTGGAAACACCATATATTTT.

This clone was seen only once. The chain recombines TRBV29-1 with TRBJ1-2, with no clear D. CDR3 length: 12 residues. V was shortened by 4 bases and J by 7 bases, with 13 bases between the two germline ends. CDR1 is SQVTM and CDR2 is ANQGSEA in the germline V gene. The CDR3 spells CSVVQPSGGYTF. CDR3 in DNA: TGCAGCGTTGTACAACCCTCAGGTGGCTACACCTTC.

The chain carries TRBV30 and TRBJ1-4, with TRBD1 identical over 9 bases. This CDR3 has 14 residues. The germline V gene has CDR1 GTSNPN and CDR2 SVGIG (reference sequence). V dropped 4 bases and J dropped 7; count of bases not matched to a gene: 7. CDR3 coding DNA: TGTGCCTGGACCAGGGACAGGGTTCGTGAAAAACTGTTTTTT. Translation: CAWTRDRVREKLFF.

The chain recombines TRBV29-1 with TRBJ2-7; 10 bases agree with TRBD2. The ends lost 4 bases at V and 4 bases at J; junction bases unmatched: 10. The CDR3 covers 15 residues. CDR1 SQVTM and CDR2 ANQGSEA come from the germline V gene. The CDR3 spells CSVGTSGNPLYEQYF. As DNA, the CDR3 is TGCAGCGTTGGGACTAGCGGAAATCCGCTGTACGAGCAGTACTTC.

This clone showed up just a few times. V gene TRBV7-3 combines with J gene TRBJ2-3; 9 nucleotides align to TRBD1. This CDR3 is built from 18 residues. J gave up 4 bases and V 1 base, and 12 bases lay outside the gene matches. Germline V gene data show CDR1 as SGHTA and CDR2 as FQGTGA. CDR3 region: CASSLRAPGTGRSDTQYF. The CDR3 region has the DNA TGTGCCAGCAGCTTAAGGGCGCCCGGGACAGGGAGATCAGATACGCAGTATTTT. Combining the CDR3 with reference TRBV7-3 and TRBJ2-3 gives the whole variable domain GAGVSQTPSNKVTEKGKYVELRCDPISGHTALYWYRQSLGQGPEFLIYFQGTGAADDSGLPNDRFFAVRPEGSVSTLKIQRTERGDSAVYLCASSLRAPGTGRSDTQYFGPGTRLTVL.

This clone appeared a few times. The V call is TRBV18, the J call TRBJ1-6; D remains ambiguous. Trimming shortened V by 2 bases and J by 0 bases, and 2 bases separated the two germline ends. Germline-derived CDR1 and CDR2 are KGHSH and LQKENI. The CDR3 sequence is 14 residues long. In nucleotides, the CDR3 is TGTGCCAGCTCACCATCCTCCTATAATTCACCCCTCCACTTT. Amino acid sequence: CASSPSSYNSPLHF.

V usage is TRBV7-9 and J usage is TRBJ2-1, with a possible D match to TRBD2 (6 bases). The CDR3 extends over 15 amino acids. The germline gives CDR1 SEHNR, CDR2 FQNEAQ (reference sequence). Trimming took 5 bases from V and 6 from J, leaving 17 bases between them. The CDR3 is CASSRGRGDGNEQFF. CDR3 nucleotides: TGTGCCAGCAGCCGAGGGCGCGGGGACGGCAATGAGCAGTTCTTC.

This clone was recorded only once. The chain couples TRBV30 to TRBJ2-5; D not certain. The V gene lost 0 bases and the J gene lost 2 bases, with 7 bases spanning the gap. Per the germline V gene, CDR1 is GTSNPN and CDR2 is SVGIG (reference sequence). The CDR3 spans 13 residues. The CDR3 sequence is CAWSVHLQETQYF. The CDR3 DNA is TGTGCCTGGAGTGTACATCTTCAAGAGACCCAGTACTTC. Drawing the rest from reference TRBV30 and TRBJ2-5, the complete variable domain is SQTIHQWPATLVQPVGSPLSLECTVEGTSNPNLYWYRQAAGRGLQLLFYSVGIGQISSEVPQNLSASRPQDRQFILSSKKLLLSDSGFYLCAWSVHLQETQYFGPGTRLLVL.

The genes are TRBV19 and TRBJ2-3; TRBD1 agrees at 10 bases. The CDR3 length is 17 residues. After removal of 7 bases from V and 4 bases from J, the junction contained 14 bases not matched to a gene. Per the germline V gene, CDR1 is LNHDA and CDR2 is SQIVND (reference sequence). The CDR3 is CASKNSWTGGMADTQYF. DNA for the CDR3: TGTGCCAGTAAGAACAGTTGGACAGGGGGAATGGCAGATACGCAGTATTTT.

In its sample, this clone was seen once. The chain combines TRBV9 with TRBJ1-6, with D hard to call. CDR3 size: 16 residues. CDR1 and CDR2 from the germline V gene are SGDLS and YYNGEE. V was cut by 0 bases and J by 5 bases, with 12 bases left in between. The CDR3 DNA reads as TGTGCCAGCAGCGTAGAAGACATTGGCCATAATTCACCCCTCCACTTT. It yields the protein CASSVEDIGHNSPLHF. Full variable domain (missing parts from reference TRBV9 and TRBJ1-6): DSGVTQTPKHLITATGQRVTLRCSPRSGDLSVYWYQQSLDQGLQFLIQYYNGEERAKGNILERFSAQQFPDLHSELNLSSLELGDSALYFCASSVEDIGHNSPLHFGNGTRLTVT.

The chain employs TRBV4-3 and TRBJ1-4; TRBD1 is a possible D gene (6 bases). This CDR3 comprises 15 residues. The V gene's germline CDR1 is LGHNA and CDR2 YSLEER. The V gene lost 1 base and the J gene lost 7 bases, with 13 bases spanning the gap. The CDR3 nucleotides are TGCGCCAGCAGCCAAGGTATACAGGGTTCTGAAAAACTGTTTTTT. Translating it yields CASSQGIQGSEKLFF.

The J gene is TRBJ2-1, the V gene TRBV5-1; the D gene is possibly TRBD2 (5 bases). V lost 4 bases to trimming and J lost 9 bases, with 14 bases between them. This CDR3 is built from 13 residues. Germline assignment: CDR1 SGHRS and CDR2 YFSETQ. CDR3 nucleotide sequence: TGCGCCAGCAGCACCGGACCCCGGGGTGAGCAGTTCTTC. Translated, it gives CASSTGPRGEQFF.

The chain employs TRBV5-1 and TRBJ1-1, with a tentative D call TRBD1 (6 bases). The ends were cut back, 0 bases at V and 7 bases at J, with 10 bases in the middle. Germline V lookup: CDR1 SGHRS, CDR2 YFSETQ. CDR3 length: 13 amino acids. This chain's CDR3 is CASSLGRQVEAFF. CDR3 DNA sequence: TGCGCCAGCAGCTTGGGAAGACAGGTTGAAGCTTTCTTT.

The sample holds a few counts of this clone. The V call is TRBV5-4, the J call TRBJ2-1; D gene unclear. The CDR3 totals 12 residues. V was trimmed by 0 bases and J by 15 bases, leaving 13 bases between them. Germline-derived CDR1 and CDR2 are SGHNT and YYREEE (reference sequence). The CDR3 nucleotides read TGTGCCAGCAGCTTGGACCGCTCTAAGTCGTTCTTC. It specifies CASSLDRSKSFF.

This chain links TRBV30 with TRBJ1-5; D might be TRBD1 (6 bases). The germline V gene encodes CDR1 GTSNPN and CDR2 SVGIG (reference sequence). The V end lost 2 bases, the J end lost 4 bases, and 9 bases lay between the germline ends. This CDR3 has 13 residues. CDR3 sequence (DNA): TGTGCCTGGAGTAAACAGGGAAATCAGCCCCAGCATTTT. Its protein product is CAWSKQGNQPQHF.

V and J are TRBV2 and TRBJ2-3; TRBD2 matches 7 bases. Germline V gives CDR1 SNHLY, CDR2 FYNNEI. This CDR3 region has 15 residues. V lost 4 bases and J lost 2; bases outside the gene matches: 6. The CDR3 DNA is TGTGCCAGCAGTGGTGTGGGGGGGGACACAGATACGCAGTATTTT. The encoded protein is CASSGVGGDTDTQYF. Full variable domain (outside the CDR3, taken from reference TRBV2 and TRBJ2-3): EPEVTQTPSHQVTQMGQEVILRCVPISNHLYFYWYRQILGQKVEFLVSFYNNEISEKSEIFDDQFSVERPDGSNFTLKIRSTKLEDSAMYFCASSGVGGDTDTQYFGPGTRLTVL.

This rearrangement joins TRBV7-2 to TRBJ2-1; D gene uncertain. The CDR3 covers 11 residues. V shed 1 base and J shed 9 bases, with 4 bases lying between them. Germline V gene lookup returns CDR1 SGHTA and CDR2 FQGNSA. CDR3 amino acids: CASSLVFEQFF. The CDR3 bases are TGTGCCAGCAGCTTAGTATTTGAGCAGTTCTTC. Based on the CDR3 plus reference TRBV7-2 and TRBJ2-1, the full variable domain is GAGVSQSPSNKVTEKGKDVELRCDPISGHTALYWYRQSLGQGLEFLIYFQGNSAPDKSGLPSDRFSAERTGGSVSTLTIQRTQQEDSAVYLCASSLVFEQFFGPGTRLTVL.

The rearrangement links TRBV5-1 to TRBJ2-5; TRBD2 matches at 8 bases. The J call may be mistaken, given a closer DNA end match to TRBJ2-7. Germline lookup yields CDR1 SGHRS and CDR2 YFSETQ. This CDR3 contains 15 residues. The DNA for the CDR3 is TGCGCCAGCAGCTTGGCCGGGACTAGAGGCTACGAGCAGTACTTC. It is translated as CASSLAGTRGYEQYF.

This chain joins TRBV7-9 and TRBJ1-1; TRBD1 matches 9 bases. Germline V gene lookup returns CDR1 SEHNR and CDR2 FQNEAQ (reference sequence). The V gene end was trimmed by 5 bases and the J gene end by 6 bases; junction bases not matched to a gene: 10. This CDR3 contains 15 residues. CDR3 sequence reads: CASSPRTGESAEAFF. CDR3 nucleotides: TGTGCCAGCAGCCCGCGGACAGGGGAGAGCGCTGAAGCTTTCTTT.